This T cell receptor (beta chain) came from a study of naive and memory T cell subsets. Study findings and constraints: Over 95% of naive TCR sequences appeared only once, unlike memory subsets. Possibly reflecting memory cells re-expressing CD45RA, a few larger clonotypes occurred in naive repertoires, especially CD8.

With respect to this clonotype: No antigen is known for it.

Both TRBC1 and TRBC2 were covered by a beta constant-region primer of two equimolar oligonucleotides. Four rounds of PCR amplified the ligated cDNA using nested alpha and beta constant-region primers plus SP2. Ligation attached a single-stranded oligonucleotide with a 12-nucleotide UMI and the SP2 primer to the cDNA 3' end. TCRdb redid the calling of the UMI-ligation and nested PCR reads with MiXCR, one entry per CDR3 protein. The sample includes about 90,000 distinct CDR3 sequences, about 11% of them seen just once. Losses at the gene ends were 0 bases for V and 2 bases for J; bases not matched to a gene: 20. This CDR3 has 22 residues. Germline lookup yields CDR1 SEHNR and CDR2 FQNEAQ (reference sequence). After the first PCR, alpha and beta chain libraries were processed separately. Cells stained for CD3, CD4, CD8, CD45RA, CD27 and viability were sorted into four CD45RA/CD27 subsets.

The sequence was collected from a human donor in good health. V and J are TRBV7-9 and TRBJ2-1; 9 bases are a match to TRBD2. The sequencing input was naive CD4+ T cells from blood. CDR3 sequence (DNA): TGTGCCAGCAGCTTAGCGCGGGGGGTTAGGACAGGACTAGCGAAGACCTACAATGAGCAGTTCTTC. Its protein is CASSLARGVRTGLAKTYNEQFF.